This T cell receptor (beta chain) was profiled in a study of Ad26.COV2.S vaccination and SARS-CoV-2 variants. Whole-study context: Once or twice, 56 days apart, Ad26.COV2.S was delivered intramuscularly. Findings and caveats of the study: Reported findings describe substantial breadth in spike-specific CD8+ and CD4+ T cell responses following vaccination. Compared with placebo recipients, vaccine recipients had higher spike-specific TCR breadth.

As to treatment: around 19 received Ad26.COV2.S at low or high dose, single or two shots; roughly five received placebo; per-sample allocation not given. The investigators took samples on day 63 after the first vaccine or placebo injection. Vaccination employed an Ad26 vector expressing the Wuhan-strain SARS-CoV-2 spike. This clone has more than one count but fewer than ten. Its cognate antigen is unknown. Sequenced by immunoSEQ multiplex PCR; TCRdb stores in-frame clones only, minus some. The sample comprises about 680,000 clones, 70% to 90% of which are singletons, and roughly 1.5% rests with the top ten. The ends were cut back, 3 bases at V and 4 bases at J, with 10 bases in the middle. This CDR3 is built from 14 residues. Germline V gives CDR1 SGHTA, CDR2 FQGNSA.

This sequence was found in a person between 18 and 59 years old who received the Ad26.COV2.S COVID-19 vaccine or a placebo. The V gene is TRBV7-2, the J gene TRBJ2-1; either TRBD1 or TRBD2 may supply D (5 bases each). Here the sequenced sample was peripheral blood, taken in a trial of Ad26.COV2.S vaccine versus placebo. The DNA of the CDR3 is TGTGCCAGCAGCTTGGGGGAGAGGTACAATGAGCAGTTCTTC. It is translated as CASSLGERYNEQFF.